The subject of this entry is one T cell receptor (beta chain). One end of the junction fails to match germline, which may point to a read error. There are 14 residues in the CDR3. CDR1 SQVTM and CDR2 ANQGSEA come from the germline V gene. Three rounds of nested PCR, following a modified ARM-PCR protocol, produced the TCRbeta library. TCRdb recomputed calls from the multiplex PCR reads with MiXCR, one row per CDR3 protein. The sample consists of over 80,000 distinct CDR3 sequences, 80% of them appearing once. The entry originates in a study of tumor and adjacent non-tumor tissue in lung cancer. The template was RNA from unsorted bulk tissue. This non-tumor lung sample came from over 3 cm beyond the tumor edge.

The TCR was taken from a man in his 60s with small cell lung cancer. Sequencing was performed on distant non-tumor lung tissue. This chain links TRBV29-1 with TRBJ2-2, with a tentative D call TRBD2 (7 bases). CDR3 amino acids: CSARGGADTGELLF. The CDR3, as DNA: TGCAGCGCCCGAGGGGGGGCCGACACCGGGGAGCTGCTTTTT.